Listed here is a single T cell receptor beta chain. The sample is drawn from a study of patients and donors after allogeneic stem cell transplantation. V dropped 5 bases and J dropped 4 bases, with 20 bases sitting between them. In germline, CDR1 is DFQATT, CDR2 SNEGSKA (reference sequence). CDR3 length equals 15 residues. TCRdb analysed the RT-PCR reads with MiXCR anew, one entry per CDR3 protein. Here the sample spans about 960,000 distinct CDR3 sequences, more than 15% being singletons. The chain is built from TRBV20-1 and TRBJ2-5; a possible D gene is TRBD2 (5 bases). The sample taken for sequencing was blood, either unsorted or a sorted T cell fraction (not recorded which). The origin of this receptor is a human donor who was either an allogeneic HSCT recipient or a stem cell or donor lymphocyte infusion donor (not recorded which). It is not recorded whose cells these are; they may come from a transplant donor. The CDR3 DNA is TGCAGTGCTGTCCCCATCCTTATAAGCGGAGAGACCCAGTACTTC. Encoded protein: CSAVPILISGETQYF.